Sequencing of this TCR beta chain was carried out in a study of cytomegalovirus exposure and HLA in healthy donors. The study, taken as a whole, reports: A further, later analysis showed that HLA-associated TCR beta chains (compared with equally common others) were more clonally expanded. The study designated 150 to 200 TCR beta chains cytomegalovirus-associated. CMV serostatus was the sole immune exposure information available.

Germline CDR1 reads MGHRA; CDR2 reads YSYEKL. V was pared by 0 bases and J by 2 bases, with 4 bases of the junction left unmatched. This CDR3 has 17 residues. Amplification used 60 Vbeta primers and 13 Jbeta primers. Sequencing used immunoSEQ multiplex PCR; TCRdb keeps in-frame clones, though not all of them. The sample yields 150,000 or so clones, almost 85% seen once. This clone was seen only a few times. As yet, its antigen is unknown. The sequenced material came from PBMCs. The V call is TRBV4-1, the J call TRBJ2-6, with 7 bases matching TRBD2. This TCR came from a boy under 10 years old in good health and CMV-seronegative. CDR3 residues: CASSQDFREAGANVLTF. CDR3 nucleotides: TGCGCCAGCAGCCAAGATTTTCGGGAGGCTGGGGCCAACGTCCTGACTTTC.